This T cell receptor beta chain emerged from a study of T cells in narcolepsy (dated by TCRdb to about 2018). Describing the broader study: The study enrolled patients with narcolepsy type 1 or type 2 (NT1, NT2) together with healthy control donors. Autoreactive T cells targeting hypocretin neuron self-antigens (hypocretin, TRIB2) were sought in narcolepsy patients, and TCR Vbeta sequencing was used to track clonotypes in blood and CSF. Paper-wide results and their limitations: Autoreactive clonotypes were reported to be detected serially in the blood of the same patients and of different patients, but not in the blood of healthy controls. Plots comparing CSF and blood CD4+ T cell clonotypes from the same patient highlighted HCRT-specific and TRIB2-specific autoreactive clonotypes.

Library creation used the immunoSEQ multiplex PCR assay. TCRdb provides this immuneACCESS table in a form limited to in-frame rearrangements. Some clones are lacking; in checked studies, under half of them reflect an unresolved V gene, and why the rest are absent is not known. Here the sample has about 10,000 clones; just over 70% occur a single time. Roughly 23% of the sample rests with the top ten. For TCR Vbeta sequencing and comparison with CSF CD8+ T cells, memory CD8+ T cells were sorted ex vivo from patient blood. Of note for this clone: Its antigen is not yet known. Per-base quality was not reported, and no clone a single base away is much larger than it.

CDR1 and CDR2 were assigned from the germline V gene as SGHAT and FQNNGV. The CDR3 sequence holds 14 residues, the cysteine and phenylalanine included. Of the read, only the CDR3 DNA is kept; its 42 bases are in frame from base 1. Deletion took 4 bases off V and 8 bases off J, with a span of 17 bases between the germline ends. Recombination joined TRBV11-2 with TRBJ1-2, with the identity of the D gene unclear. The receptor comes from a human donor with narcolepsy. Material for sequencing was CD45RA- memory CD8+ T cells from PBMCs. The cell subset or site tag for this specimen amounts to: memory T cells sorted ex vivo from peripheral blood. The CDR3 region has the sequence CASSSIDVSQGYTF. The DNA sequence is TGTGCCAGCAGCTCCATTGACGTATCCCAAGGCTACACCTTC. Beyond the CDR3, the reference TRBV11-2 and TRBJ1-2 genes provide the residues; the full variable domain reads: EAGVAQSPRYKIIEKRQSVAFWCNPISGHATLYWYQQILGQGPKLLIQFQNNGVVDDSQLPKDRFSAERLKGVDSTLKIQPAKLEDSAVYLCASSSIDVSQGYTFGSGTRLTVV.